A selection of T cell receptor beta chains follows, all from one sample in a study of cytomegalovirus exposure and HLA in healthy donors. TCRdb's table, derived via immunoSEQ multiplex PCR, lists solely in-frame clones and lacks some. The data show 200,000 to 250,000 clones, with approximately 78% seen just once and around 2.7% held by the top ten. The sequenced material came from PBMCs. These receptors all stem from a woman aged 40-49 years in good health and CMV-seronegative. The CDR3 runs from the conserved cysteine through the conserved F or W. D genes are given only for firm matches. The size entry is marked missing in some rows and otherwise reads once, few, many or a size class.

CDR3aa: CSVRGGAPDTQYF; v_gene: TRBV29-1; abundance: .; d_gene: .
CDR3aa: CASSVSRAAGAFF; v_gene: TRBV6-1; abundance: .; d_gene: .
CDR3aa: CASKLGGTGYTF; v_gene: TRBV19; abundance: .; d_gene: .
CDR3aa: CASSFGGNPGANVLTF; v_gene: TRBV5-1; abundance: few; d_gene: .
CDR3aa: CASREKQGVFEKLFF; v_gene: TRBV6-1; abundance: .; d_gene: TRBD1
CDR3aa: CASSRGKQYF; v_gene: TRBV2; abundance: .; d_gene: .
CDR3aa: CASHGQTNEKLFF; v_gene: TRBV27; abundance: .; d_gene: .
CDR3aa: CATSRDLGRGKTQYF; v_gene: TRBV15; abundance: few; d_gene: .
CDR3aa: CASSDPDRAHYEQYF; v_gene: TRBV2; abundance: .; d_gene: TRBD1
CDR3aa: CASSPQLTSGYTDTQYF; v_gene: TRBV18; abundance: .; d_gene: TRBD2
CDR3aa: CASSYSGGATDTQYF; v_gene: TRBV6-6; abundance: .; d_gene: TRBD2
CDR3aa: CATSGASPPDTQYF; v_gene: TRBV15; abundance: .; d_gene: .
CDR3aa: CASSRHTSAQETQYF; v_gene: TRBV14; abundance: once; d_gene: TRBD2
CDR3aa: CASSVAVPKTGITGANVLTF; v_gene: TRBV9; abundance: .; d_gene: TRBD1
CDR3aa: CASSLATGTNTEAFF; v_gene: TRBV5-1; abundance: .; d_gene: TRBD1
CDR3aa: CASLAGLWHEQYF; v_gene: TRBV10-1; abundance: .; d_gene: TRBD2
CDR3aa: CASSLYGGGFYNEQFF; v_gene: TRBV27; abundance: .; d_gene: .
CDR3aa: CASSPPVVHDNEQFF; v_gene: TRBV18; abundance: .; d_gene: .
CDR3aa: CASSRGLAGVEEQFF; v_gene: TRBV6-1; abundance: .; d_gene: TRBD2
CDR3aa: CASSNPREGTSSYNEQFF; v_gene: TRBV9; abundance: .; d_gene: TRBD2
CDR3aa: CASSVGDSVIQYF; v_gene: TRBV9; abundance: .; d_gene: .
CDR3aa: CTSSPTPLLAGDIGEQFF; v_gene: TRBV1; abundance: .; d_gene: .
CDR3aa: CSVGLDSGRKNEKLFF; v_gene: TRBV29-1; abundance: .; d_gene: .
CDR3aa: CAWSPARTGRIYEQYF; v_gene: TRBV30; abundance: .; d_gene: TRBD1
CDR3aa: CASSEIEGFNEQYF; v_gene: TRBV2; abundance: .; d_gene: .
CDR3aa: CASGPPRGTGTMNTEAFF; v_gene: TRBV12-5; abundance: few; d_gene: TRBD1
CDR3aa: CASGLDSGASYEQYF; v_gene: TRBV7-2; abundance: .; d_gene: .
CDR3aa: CASSIGIHRVNTEAFF; v_gene: TRBV19; abundance: .; d_gene: .
CDR3aa: CASSPTGGMNTEAFF; v_gene: TRBV14; abundance: .; d_gene: TRBD1
CDR3aa: CASSLPGRGGLNTQYF; v_gene: TRBV7-9; abundance: .; d_gene: .
CDR3aa: CASSASEGRYEQYF; v_gene: TRBV13; abundance: .; d_gene: .
CDR3aa: CASSGGLARSSYNEQFF; v_gene: TRBV2; abundance: .; d_gene: TRBD2
CDR3aa: CASSLEPGPNTEAFF; v_gene: TRBV5-1; abundance: .; d_gene: .
CDR3aa: CASSEYGTDNEQFF; v_gene: TRBV10-2; abundance: .; d_gene: .
CDR3aa: CASREDWGTQYF; v_gene: TRBV30; abundance: .; d_gene: TRBD2
CDR3aa: CASSPLKAGVGEQYF; v_gene: TRBV18; abundance: .; d_gene: TRBD2
CDR3aa: CASSSFTGGNYEQYF; v_gene: TRBV27; abundance: .; d_gene: TRBD1
CDR3aa: CASSVGTVALDTQYF; v_gene: TRBV6-1; abundance: .; d_gene: TRBD1
CDR3aa: CASSPYYGTEANYGYTF; v_gene: TRBV4-2; abundance: .; d_gene: TRBD1
CDR3aa: CASSESPPGFRGYTF; v_gene: TRBV25-1; abundance: .; d_gene: .
CDR3aa: CASSVYPGGSYNEQFF; v_gene: TRBV9; abundance: .; d_gene: TRBD2
CDR3aa: CASSSGSYGYTF; v_gene: TRBV25-1; abundance: .; d_gene: .
CDR3aa: CASSEFSGSYNEQFF; v_gene: TRBV2; abundance: .; d_gene: TRBD2
CDR3aa: CASIWGGKNTEAFF; v_gene: TRBV7-9; abundance: .; d_gene: .
CDR3aa: CASSWTGGENEKLFF; v_gene: TRBV27; abundance: .; d_gene: TRBD1
CDR3aa: CASSLQGTSNQPQHF; v_gene: TRBV7-2; abundance: .; d_gene: .
CDR3aa: CASSQDRQNSGNTIYF; v_gene: TRBV4-1; abundance: .; d_gene: .
CDR3aa: CASSIGQYGNQPQHF; v_gene: TRBV19; abundance: .; d_gene: .
CDR3aa: CASRKESEQFF; v_gene: TRBV6-6; abundance: .; d_gene: .
CDR3aa: CASSLTPGNTIYF; v_gene: TRBV9; abundance: .; d_gene: .
CDR3aa: CASSQVLDEQYF; v_gene: TRBV5-6; abundance: .; d_gene: .
CDR3aa: CASSPPGGGYGYTF; v_gene: TRBV7-2; abundance: .; d_gene: .
CDR3aa: CASSLTEDTQYF; v_gene: TRBV7-8; abundance: .; d_gene: .
CDR3aa: CASSYSGRVETQYF; v_gene: TRBV6-5; abundance: .; d_gene: .
CDR3aa: CASSLGQVFYGYTF; v_gene: TRBV7-8; abundance: .; d_gene: .
CDR3aa: CASSLGLGQGVEKLFF; v_gene: TRBV5-1; abundance: .; d_gene: TRBD1
CDR3aa: CASSHSLAAPGTQYF; v_gene: TRBV28; abundance: .; d_gene: TRBD2
CDR3aa: CASSPRLAGGRMVRNEQYF; v_gene: TRBV18; abundance: .; d_gene: TRBD2